These 17 T cell receptor beta chains originate from one sample sequenced in a study of CD8 T cells in ankylosing spondylitis. Study-level results: Characteristic of ankylosing spondylitis blood, it appeared, was a TCR beta motif comprising several highly homologous variants.

TCRdb reanalysed the 5' RACE reads using MiXCR and keeps one entry per CDR3 protein. The table lists fewer than 500,000 distinct CDR3 sequences, more than 25% of them singletons, with 0.89% in the top ten. These receptors' antigens are unknown. Sequencing used blood, either unsorted or a sorted T cell fraction (not recorded which). These receptor sequences come from a male donor with ankylosing spondylitis.

This clonotype has a handful of counts. V usage is TRBV7-2 and J usage is TRBJ2-3, with D possibly TRBD2 on 5 matching bases. From germline, CDR1 is SGHTA and CDR2 FQGNSA. V lost 1 base and J lost 3, with 14 bases in between. There are 16 residues in the CDR3. CDR3 DNA: TGTGCCAGCAGCTTAGGTCCGGGAACGAGAACAGATACGCAGTATTTT. This encodes CASSLGPGTRTDTQYF.

This clonotype has a count of ten or more. This CDR3 is CSARTRPTGSANSPLHF. For the CDR3, the DNA is TGCAGTGCTAGGACGAGGCCTACGGGGTCCGCTAATTCACCCCTCCACTTT. The J gene is TRBJ1-6, the V gene TRBV20-1; D is unresolved. This CDR3 has 17 residues. Germline V CDR1 and CDR2: DFQATT, SNEGSKA (reference sequence). Trimming shortened V by 3 bases and J by 6 bases, and 21 bases separated the two germline ends.

This rearrangement joins TRBV11-3 to TRBJ1-3; unclear D gene. Germline CDR1 and CDR2: SGHNT and YENEEA. Trimming stripped 5 bases from V and 0 bases from J, with 17 bases between. The CDR3 runs to 17 residues. The CDR3 is CASSLKVRGNSGNTIYF. The DNA for the CDR3 is TGTGCCAGCAGCCTGAAGGTTCGAGGAAACTCTGGAAACACCATATATTTT.

This clonotype turned up a few times. The chain combines TRBV7-9 with TRBJ1-2, with D perhaps matching TRBD1 (5 bases). The CDR3 loop spans 15 amino acids. Trimming stripped 3 bases from V and 4 bases from J, with 15 bases between. Germline loops: CDR1 SEHNR, CDR2 FQNEAQ (reference sequence). In DNA, the CDR3 is TGTGCCAGCAGCTTGGACGGGGGGAACGGCTATGGCTACACCTTC. Its protein product is CASSLDGGNGYGYTF.

V is TRBV7-2 and J is TRBJ2-2; D possibly corresponds to TRBD2 (6 bases). Germline-derived CDR1 and CDR2 are SGHTA and FQGNSA. Trimming took 5 bases from V and 3 from J, leaving 16 bases between them. The CDR3 extends over 16 amino acids. CDR3 sequence reads: CASSHGRGSDTGELFF. The CDR3 DNA reads TGTGCCAGCAGCCACGGGAGAGGGTCGGACACCGGGGAGCTGTTTTTT.

This clonotype was seen more than once but under ten times. V usage is TRBV2 and J usage is TRBJ2-1, with TRBD2 matching over 7 bases. The trim removed 7 bases at V and 8 bases at J, leaving 8 bases unmatched. This CDR3 has 13 residues. The V gene's germline CDR1 is SNHLY and CDR2 FYNNEI. The CDR3 DNA reads TGTGCCAGCAAAACTAGCGTCCTCGATGAGCAGTTCTTC. It translates to CASKTSVLDEQFF.

This clonotype was recorded a few times. V usage is TRBV20-1 and J usage is TRBJ1-3; no clear D. Germline V lookup: CDR1 DFQATT, CDR2 SNEGSKA (reference sequence). The CDR3 has 14 residues. V was cut by 5 bases and J by 0 bases, with 11 bases left in between. CDR3 in amino acids: CSAAYWSSGNTIYF. The CDR3 DNA follows: TGCAGTGCTGCCTACTGGAGCTCTGGAAACACCATATATTTT.

The chain carries TRBV3-1 and TRBJ1-5, with D unresolved. Per the germline V gene, CDR1 is LGHDT and CDR2 is YNNKEL (reference sequence). The CDR3 is 17 amino acids. Trimming pared 1 base from V and 2 bases from J, leaving 15 bases between. The CDR3 DNA is TGTGCCAGCAGCCAAGGAGATTTGGGTGGGGGCAATCAGCCCCAGCATTTT. This translates into CASSQGDLGGGNQPQHF. The entire variable domain, with the rest obtained from reference TRBV3-1 and TRBJ1-5, is as follows: DTAVSQTPKYLVTQMGNDKSIKCEQNLGHDTMYWYKQDSKKFLKIMFSYNNKELIINETVPNRFSPKSPDKAHLNLHINSLELGDSAVYFCASSQGDLGGGNQPQHFGDGTRLSIL.

This clonotype was seen only a few times. The CDR3 loop is CSARRAGDTQYF. The CDR3 DNA sequence: TGCAGTGCTAGAAGGGCCGGAGATACGCAGTATTTT. The genes are TRBV20-1 and TRBJ2-3; the D is unclear. Trimming took 2 bases from V and 5 from J, leaving 8 bases between them. CDR1 is DFQATT, CDR2 SNEGSKA, per germline (reference sequence). The CDR3 totals 12 residues.

This clonotype was seen a handful of times. The V call is TRBV2, the J call TRBJ1-4; the match to TRBD1 covers 11 bases. The CDR3 covers 14 residues. Trimming at V came to 7 bases and at J to 8 bases, leaving 6 bases not matched to a gene. Germline CDR1 SNHLY, CDR2 FYNNEI. As DNA, the CDR3 is TGTGCCAGCAAACCGGGACAGGGGGAGGAAAAACTGTTTTTT. Its protein product is CASKPGQGEEKLFF.

The chain joins TRBV5-1 to TRBJ1-2; 8 bases line up with TRBD1. The CDR3 loop spans 14 amino acids. The V gene end was trimmed by 2 bases and the J gene end by 5 bases; junction bases not matched to a gene: 5. Per the germline V gene, CDR1 is SGHRS and CDR2 is YFSETQ. Here the CDR3 reads CASSLQGGVYGYTF. Here the CDR3 DNA reads TGCGCCAGCAGCTTACAGGGGGGCGTTTATGGCTACACCTTC.

The V and J genes are TRBV6-1 and TRBJ2-1; the match to TRBD2 covers 13 bases. CDR3 length: 17 amino acids. Trimming removed 4 bases from V and 3 bases from J; junction bases left unmatched: 6. Germline V gives CDR1 MNHNS, CDR2 SASEGT. Written as DNA, the CDR3 is TGTGCCAGCAGTGCCCGGACTAGCGGGAGTATCTACAATGAGCAGTTCTTC. Its protein is CASSARTSGSIYNEQFF.

This clonotype was seen more than once but under ten times. The chain uses TRBV20-1 and TRBJ1-5, with D hard to call. This CDR3 contains 16 residues. V was pared by 2 bases and J by 0 bases, with 14 bases between. CDR1 DFQATT and CDR2 SNEGSKA come from the germline V gene (reference sequence). Here the CDR3 reads CSARRSGLSSNQPQHF. The DNA of the CDR3 is TGCAGTGCTAGACGGAGTGGACTTAGTAGCAATCAGCCCCAGCATTTT.

The sample holds one count of this clonotype. The chain links TRBV5-1 to TRBJ2-7, with 8 nucleotides matching TRBD1. V lost 4 bases, J lost 5 bases, and 8 bases stayed unmatched. Germline lookup yields CDR1 SGHRS and CDR2 YFSETQ. There are 14 residues in the CDR3. In nucleotides, the CDR3 is TGCGCCAGCAGCACCCAGACAGGGGACGACGAGCAGTACTTC. This gives the protein CASSTQTGDDEQYF.

This clonotype was counted a few times. The chain is built from TRBV3-1 and TRBJ1-4; TRBD1 is a possible D gene (6 bases). This CDR3 is 13 amino acids long. In germline, CDR1 is LGHDT, CDR2 YNNKEL (reference sequence). Trimming shortened V by 4 bases and J by 7 bases, and 10 bases separated the two germline ends. The CDR3 region is CASSLRTVEKLFF. CDR3 sequence (DNA): TGTGCCAGCAGCCTTAGGACAGTTGAAAAACTGTTTTTT.

This clonotype has a handful of counts. This sequence joins TRBV20-1 and TRBJ2-7; 8 nucleotides match TRBD1. The ends lost 5 bases at V and 1 base at J; junction bases unmatched: 4. This CDR3 is 13 amino acids long. Germline V CDR1 and CDR2: DFQATT, SNEGSKA (reference sequence). The CDR3 protein is CSAAGTGSYEQYF. The CDR3 DNA follows: TGCAGTGCTGCCGGGACAGGTTCCTACGAGCAGTACTTC.

The rearrangement links TRBV12-3 or TRBV12-4 to TRBJ1-2; TRBD1 aligns across 10 bases. V lost 0 bases to trimming and J lost 10 bases; unmatched junction nucleotides: 2. The CDR3 has 13 residues. CDR3 bases: TGTGCCAGCAGTTTAGCCGGGACAGGGGACTACACCTTC. Its protein product is CASSLAGTGDYTF.